This note documents a single TCR beta chain sequence. cDNA came from roughly 0.47 to 1 ug RNA primed by random hexamers. MiXCR, applied by TCRdb to the immunoSEQ multiplex PCR reads, yields one record per CDR3 protein. The table includes approximately 79,000 distinct CDR3 sequences, approximately 93% detected once. CDR1 and CDR2 (germline): SGDLS, YYNGEE. V was pared by 2 bases and J by 4 bases, with 7 bases of the junction left unmatched. The CDR3 extends over 18 amino acids. This specimen belongs to a study of CD8 T cells in Susac syndrome. In Susac syndrome patients, recently defined diagnostic criteria for definite or probable disease were met.

The receptor's source is a human donor with Susac syndrome. Source material: CD8+ T cells from PBMCs. The rearrangement uses TRBV9 and TRBJ2-1; 15 nucleotides line up with TRBD2. Written as DNA, the CDR3 is TGTGCCAGCAGCGTTACCGGGACTAGCGGGGGGACATACAATGAGCAGTTCTTC. Amino acid sequence: CASSVTGTSGGTYNEQFF.